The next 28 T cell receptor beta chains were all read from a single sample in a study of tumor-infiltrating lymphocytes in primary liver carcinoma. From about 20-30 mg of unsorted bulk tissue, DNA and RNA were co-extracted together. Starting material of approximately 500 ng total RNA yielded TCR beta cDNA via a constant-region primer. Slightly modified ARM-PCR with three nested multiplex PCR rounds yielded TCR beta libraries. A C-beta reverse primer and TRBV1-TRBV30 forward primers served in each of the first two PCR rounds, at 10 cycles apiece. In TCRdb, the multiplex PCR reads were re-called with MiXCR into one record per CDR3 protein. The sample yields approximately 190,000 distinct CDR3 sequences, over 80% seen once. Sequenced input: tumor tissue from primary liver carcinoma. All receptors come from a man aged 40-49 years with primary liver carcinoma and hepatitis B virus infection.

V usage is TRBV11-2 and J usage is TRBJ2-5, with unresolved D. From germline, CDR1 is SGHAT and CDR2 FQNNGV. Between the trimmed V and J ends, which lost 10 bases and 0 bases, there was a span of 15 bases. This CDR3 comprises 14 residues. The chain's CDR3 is CANNLTSNQETQYF. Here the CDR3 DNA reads TGTGCCAACAACCTGACGAGTAACCAAGAGACCCAGTACTTC.

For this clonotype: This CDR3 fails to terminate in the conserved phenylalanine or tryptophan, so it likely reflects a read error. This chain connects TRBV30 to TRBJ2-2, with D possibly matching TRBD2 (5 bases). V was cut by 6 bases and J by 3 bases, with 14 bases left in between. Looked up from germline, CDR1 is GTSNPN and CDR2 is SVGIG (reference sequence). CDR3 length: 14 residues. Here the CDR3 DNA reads TGTGCCTGTAGAGGTCAGGAGGACACCGGGGAGCTGTTTCTT. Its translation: CACRGQEDTGELFL.

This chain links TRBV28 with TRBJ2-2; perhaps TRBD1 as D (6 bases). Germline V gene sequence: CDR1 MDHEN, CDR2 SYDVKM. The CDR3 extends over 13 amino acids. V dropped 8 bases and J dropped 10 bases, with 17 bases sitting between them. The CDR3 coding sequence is TGTGCCAGCGAGAAAGGGGGAGCGGTGGAGCTGTTTTTT. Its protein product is CASEKGGAVELFF.

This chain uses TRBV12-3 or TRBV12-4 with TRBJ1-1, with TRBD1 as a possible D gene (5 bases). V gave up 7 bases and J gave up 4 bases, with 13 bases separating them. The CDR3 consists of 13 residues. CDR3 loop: CASKGPTGTEAFF. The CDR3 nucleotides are TGTGCCAGCAAAGGGCCCACAGGCACTGAAGCTTTCTTT.

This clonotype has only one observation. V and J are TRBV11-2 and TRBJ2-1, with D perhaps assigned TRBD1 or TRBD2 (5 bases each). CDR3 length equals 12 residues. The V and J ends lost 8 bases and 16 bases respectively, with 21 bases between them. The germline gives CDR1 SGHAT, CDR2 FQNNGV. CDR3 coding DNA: TGTGCCAGCGGCTACGCGAGAGGGGAGAAATTCTTC. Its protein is CASGYARGEKFF. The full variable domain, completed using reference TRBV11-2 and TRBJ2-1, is EAGVAQSPRYKIIEKRQSVAFWCNPISGHATLYWYQQILGQGPKLLIQFQNNGVVDDSQLPKDRFSAERLKGVDSTLKIQPAKLEDSAVYLCASGYARGEKFFGPGTRLTVL.

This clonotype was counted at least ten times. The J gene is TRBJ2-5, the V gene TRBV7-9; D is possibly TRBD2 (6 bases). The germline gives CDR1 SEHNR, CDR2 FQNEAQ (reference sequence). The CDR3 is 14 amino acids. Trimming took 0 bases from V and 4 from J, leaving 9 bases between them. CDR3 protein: CASSLAQGGETQYF. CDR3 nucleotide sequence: TGTGCCAGCAGCTTAGCGCAGGGAGGAGAGACCCAGTACTTC.

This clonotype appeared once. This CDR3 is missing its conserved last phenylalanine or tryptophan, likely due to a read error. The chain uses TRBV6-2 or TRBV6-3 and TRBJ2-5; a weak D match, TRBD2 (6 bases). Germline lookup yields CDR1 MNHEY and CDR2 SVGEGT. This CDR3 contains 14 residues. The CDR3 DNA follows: TGTGTCAGCAGTTCCGGGGACTTTCAAGAGACCCAGTACATC. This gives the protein CVSSSGDFQETQYI.

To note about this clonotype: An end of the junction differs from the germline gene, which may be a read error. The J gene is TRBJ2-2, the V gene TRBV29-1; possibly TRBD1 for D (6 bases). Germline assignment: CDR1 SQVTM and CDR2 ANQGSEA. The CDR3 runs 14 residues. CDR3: CSAQGQSNTGELFF. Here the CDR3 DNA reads TGCAGCGCCCAAGGACAGAGTAACACCGGGGAACTGTTTTTT.

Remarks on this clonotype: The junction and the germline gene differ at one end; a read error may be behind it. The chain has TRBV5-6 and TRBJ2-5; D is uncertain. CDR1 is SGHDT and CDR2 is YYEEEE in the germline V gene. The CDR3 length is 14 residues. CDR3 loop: CASSSTMDLETQYF. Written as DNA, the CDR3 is TGTGCTAGCAGCTCGACGATGGATCTAGAGACCCAGTACTTC.

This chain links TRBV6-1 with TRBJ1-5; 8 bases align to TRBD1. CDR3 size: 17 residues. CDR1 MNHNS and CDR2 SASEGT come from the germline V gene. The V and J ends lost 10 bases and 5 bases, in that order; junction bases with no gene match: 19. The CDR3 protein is CANIFTSGQGGDQPQHF. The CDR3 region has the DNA TGTGCCAACATATTCACCTCCGGACAGGGAGGCGATCAGCCCCAGCATTTT.

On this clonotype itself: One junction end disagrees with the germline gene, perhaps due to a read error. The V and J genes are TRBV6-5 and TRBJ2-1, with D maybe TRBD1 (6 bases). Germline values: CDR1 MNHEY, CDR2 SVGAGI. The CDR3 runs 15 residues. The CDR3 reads CASSYGAGAVNEQFF. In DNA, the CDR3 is TGTGCCAGCAGTTACGGGGCAGGGGCGGTCAATGAACAGTTCTTC.

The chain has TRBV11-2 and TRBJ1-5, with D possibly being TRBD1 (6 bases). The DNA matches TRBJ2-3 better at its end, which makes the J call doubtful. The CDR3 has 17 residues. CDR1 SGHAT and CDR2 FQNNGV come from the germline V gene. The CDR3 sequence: CASSLVGPTGSNQPQYF. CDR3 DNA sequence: TGTGCCAGCAGCTTAGTAGGGCCAACAGGGAGCAATCAGCCCCAGTATTTT.

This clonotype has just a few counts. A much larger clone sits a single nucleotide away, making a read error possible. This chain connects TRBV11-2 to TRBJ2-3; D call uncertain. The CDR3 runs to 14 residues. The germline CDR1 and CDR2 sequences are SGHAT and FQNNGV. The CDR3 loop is CASNLDHGPDTQYF. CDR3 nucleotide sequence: TGTGCCAGCAACTTAGATCATGGGCCAGATACGCAGTATTTT.

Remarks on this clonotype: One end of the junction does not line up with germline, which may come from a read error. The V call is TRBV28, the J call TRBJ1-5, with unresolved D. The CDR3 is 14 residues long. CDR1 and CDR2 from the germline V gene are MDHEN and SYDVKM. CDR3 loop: CASRSTRASQLQHF. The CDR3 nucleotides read TGTGCCAGCAGGTCGACAAGGGCTTCCCAGCTCCAGCATTTT.

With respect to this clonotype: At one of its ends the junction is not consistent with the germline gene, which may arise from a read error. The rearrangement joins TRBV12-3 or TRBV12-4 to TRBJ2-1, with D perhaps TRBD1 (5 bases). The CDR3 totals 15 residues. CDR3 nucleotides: TGTGCCAGTAATCCCCAGACAGAATTTAGGAGTGAGCAGTTATTC. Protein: CASNPQTEFRSEQLF.

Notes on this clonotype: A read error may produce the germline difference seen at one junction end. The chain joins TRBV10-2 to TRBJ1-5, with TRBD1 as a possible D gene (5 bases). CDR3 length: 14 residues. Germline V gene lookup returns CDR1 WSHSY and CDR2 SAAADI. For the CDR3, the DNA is TGCGCCTGCAGTGAGATCGCAGGGTATCAGCCCCAGCATTTT. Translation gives CACSEIAGYQPQHF.

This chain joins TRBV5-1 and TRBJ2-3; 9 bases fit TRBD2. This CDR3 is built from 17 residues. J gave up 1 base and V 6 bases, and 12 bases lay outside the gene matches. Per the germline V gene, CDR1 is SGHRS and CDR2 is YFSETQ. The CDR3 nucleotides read TGCGCCAGCAACCCTCTGTGGACTAGCGACCGCACAGATACGCAGTATTTT. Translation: CASNPLWTSDRTDTQYF.

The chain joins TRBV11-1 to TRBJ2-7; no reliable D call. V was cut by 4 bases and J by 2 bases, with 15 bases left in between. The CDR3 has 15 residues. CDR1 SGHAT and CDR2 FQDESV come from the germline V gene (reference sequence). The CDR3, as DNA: TGTGCCAGCAGCTCGCTTCCAGGAGACGCCTACGAGCAGTACTTC. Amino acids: CASSSLPGDAYEQYF.

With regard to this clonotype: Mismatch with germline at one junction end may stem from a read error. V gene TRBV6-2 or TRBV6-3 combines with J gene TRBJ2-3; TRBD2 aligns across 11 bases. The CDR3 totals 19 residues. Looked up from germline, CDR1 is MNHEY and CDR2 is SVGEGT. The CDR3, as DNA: TGTGCCAGCAGTTCGAGACTAGCGGGGACAAGAGCTAGCACAGATACGCGGTATTTT. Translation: CASSSRLAGTRASTDTRYF.

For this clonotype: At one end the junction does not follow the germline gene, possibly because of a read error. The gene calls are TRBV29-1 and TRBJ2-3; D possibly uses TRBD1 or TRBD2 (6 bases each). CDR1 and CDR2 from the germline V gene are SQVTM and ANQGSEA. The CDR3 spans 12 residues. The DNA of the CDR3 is TGCAACGTTGGAGAAGAGGCGGGACAATCGTATTTT. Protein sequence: CNVGEEAGQSYF.

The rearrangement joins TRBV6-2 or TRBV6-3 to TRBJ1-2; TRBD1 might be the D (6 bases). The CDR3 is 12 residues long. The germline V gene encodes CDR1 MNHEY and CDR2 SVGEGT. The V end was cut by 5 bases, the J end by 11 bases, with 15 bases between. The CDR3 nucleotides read TGTGCCAGCAGTCAAACAGGGACTGGTTACACCTTC. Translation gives CASSQTGTGYTF.

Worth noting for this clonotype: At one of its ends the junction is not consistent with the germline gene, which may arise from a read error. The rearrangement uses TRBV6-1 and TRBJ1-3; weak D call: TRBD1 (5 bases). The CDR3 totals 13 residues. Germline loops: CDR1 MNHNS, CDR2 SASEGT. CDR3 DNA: TGTGCCAGCAGTGAAGAGAGGGGAATCACCATGTATTTT. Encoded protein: CASSEERGITMYF.

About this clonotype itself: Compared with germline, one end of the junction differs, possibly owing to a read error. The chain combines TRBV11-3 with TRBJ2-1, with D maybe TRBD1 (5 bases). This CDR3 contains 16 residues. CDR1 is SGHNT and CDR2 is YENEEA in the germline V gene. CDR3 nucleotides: TGTGCCAGCAGCCTGATTAACAGGAGACCCTATAATGAGCAGTTCTTC. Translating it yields CASSLINRRPYNEQFF.

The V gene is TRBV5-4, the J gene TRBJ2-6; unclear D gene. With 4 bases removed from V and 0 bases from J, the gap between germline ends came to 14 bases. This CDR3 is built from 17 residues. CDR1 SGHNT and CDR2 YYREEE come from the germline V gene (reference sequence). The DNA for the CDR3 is TGTGCCAGCAGCGGGGATAGGGTGGTCTCTGGGGCCAACGTCCTGACTTTC. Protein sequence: CASSGDRVVSGANVLTF.

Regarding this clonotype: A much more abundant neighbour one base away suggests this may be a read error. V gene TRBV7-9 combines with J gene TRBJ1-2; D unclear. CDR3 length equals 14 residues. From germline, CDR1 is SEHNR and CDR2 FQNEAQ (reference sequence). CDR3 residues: CVSSFRLGWDGYTF. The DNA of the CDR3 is TGTGTCAGCAGCTTTCGTCTGGGCTGGGATGGCTACACCTTC. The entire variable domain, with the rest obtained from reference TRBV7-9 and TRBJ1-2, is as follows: DTGVSQNPRHKITKRGQNVTFRCDPISEHNRLYWYRQTLGQGPEFLTYFQNEAQLEKSRLLSDRFSAERPKGSFSTLEIQRTEQGDSAMYLCVSSFRLGWDGYTFGSGTRLTVV.

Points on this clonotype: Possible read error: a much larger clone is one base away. CDR3 in amino acids: CATNDLMDTGELFF. In DNA, the CDR3 is TGTGCCACCAATGATTTGATGGACACCGGGGAGCTGTTTTTT. The chain joins TRBV24-1 to TRBJ2-2; no clear D gene. Per the germline V gene, CDR1 is KGHDR and CDR2 is SFDVKD. The CDR3 extends over 14 amino acids.

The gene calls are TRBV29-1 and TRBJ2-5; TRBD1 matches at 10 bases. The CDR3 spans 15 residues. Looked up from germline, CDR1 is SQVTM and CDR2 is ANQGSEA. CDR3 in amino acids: CNVRVPGQGFETQYF. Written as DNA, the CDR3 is TGCAACGTCCGAGTCCCGGGACAGGGGTTTGAGACCCAGTACTTC.

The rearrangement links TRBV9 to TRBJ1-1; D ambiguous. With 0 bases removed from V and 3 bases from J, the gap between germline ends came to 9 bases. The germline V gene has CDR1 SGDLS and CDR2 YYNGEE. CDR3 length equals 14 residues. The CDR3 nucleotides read TGTGCCAGCAGCGTAGATCAGAGCGACACTGAAGCTTTCTTT. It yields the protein CASSVDQSDTEAFF.